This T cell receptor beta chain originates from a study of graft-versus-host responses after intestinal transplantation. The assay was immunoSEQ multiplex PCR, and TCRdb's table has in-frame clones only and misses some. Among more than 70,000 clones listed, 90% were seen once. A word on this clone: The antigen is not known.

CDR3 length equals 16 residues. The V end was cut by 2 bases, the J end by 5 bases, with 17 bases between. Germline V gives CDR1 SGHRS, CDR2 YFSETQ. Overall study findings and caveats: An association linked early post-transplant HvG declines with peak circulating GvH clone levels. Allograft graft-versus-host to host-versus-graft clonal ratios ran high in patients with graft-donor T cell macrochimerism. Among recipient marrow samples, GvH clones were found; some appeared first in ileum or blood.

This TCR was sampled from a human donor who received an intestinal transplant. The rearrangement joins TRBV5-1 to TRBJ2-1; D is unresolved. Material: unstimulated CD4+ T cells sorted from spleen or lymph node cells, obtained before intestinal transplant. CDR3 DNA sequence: TGCGCCAGCAGCTTTGGTACCGTTGCGGCCAACAATGAGCAGTTCTTC. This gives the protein CASSFGTVAANNEQFF.